The rows below give T cell receptor beta chains drawn from one sample of a study of radiotherapy plus CTLA-4 blockade in lung cancer. Sequencing used immunoSEQ multiplex PCR; TCRdb keeps in-frame clones, though not all of them. The repertoire holds roughly 120,000 clones, with about four fifths as singletons. The sample was peripheral blood, taken from a patient treated with radiotherapy plus ipilimumab. The receptors shown here come from a human donor with non-small cell lung cancer who had a partial response to radiotherapy plus ipilimumab. CDR3s include the opening cysteine and the closing phenylalanine or tryptophan. The order of the fields is V gene, J gene, CDR3 protein.

V: TRBV11-3; J: TRBJ1-2; CDR3: CASSLEAGGDGYGYTF
V: TRBV4-3; J: TRBJ2-2; CDR3: CASSLGLAANTGELFF
V: TRBV27; J: TRBJ1-1; CDR3: CASREQGARDTEAFF
V: TRBV6-1; J: TRBJ1-1; CDR3: CASSVQGRTEAFF
V: TRBV6-5; J: TRBJ1-5; CDR3: CASRAGASQPQHF
V: TRBV10-3; J: TRBJ1-1; CDR3: CAISYRGSNTEAFF
V: TRBV5-1; J: TRBJ2-5; CDR3: CASSLATGPETQYF
V: TRBV2; J: TRBJ1-1; CDR3: CASGWKAGTEAFF
V: TRBV12-5; J: TRBJ1-5; CDR3: CASGFRQGWNQPQHF
V: TRBV15; J: TRBJ1-2; CDR3: CATSRDLERDGYTF
V: TRBV28; J: TRBJ1-2; CDR3: CATQTLGQRYGYTF
V: TRBV5-1; J: TRBJ2-1; CDR3: CASSLDLARGNEQFF
V: TRBV6-1; J: TRBJ2-5; CDR3: CASNSDTDNTETQYF
V: TRBV6-1; J: TRBJ2-3; CDR3: CASLPRLSTDTQYF
V: TRBV5-8; J: TRBJ1-2; CDR3: CASSVGPLRGYTF
V: TRBV7-2; J: TRBJ2-1; CDR3: CASSLVSGGYNEQFF
V: TRBV4-2; J: TRBJ1-1; CDR3: CASREQGASTEAFF
V: TRBV4-2; J: TRBJ2-3; CDR3: CASAGGQGGTDTQYF
V: TRBV19; J: TRBJ2-3; CDR3: CASSTRDRPSTDTQYF
V: TRBV19; J: TRBJ2-2; CDR3: CASRQANTGELFF
V: TRBV9; J: TRBJ2-5; CDR3: CASSVRPSGQETQYF
V: TRBV6-1; J: TRBJ1-1; CDR3: CASKAVEAFF
V: TRBV5-1; J: TRBJ1-1; CDR3: CASSLGTGAATEAFF
V: TRBV19; J: TRBJ1-2; CDR3: CASRGTGGNGYTF
V: TRBV6-5; J: TRBJ2-1; CDR3: CASGTAAGGGNEQFF
V: TRBV5-6; J: TRBJ1-2; CDR3: CASSLAGPPSDGYTF
V: TRBV21-1; J: TRBJ1-1; CDR3: CASSKTGGNTEAFF
V: TRBV28; J: TRBJ1-2; CDR3: CASSPQGGANHYGYTF
V: TRBV5-6; J: TRBJ2-1; CDR3: CASSFDVTSGNSYNEQFF
V: TRBV11-2; J: TRBJ2-7; CDR3: CASSLDMRDEQYF
V: TRBV7-8; J: TRBJ1-3; CDR3: CASSSISGNTIYF
V: TRBV27; J: TRBJ1-2; CDR3: CASSPGQGSYYNYGYTF
V: TRBV19; J: TRBJ1-5; CDR3: CASSISGGNQPQHF
V: TRBV27; J: TRBJ1-1; CDR3: CASSSLLGGNTEAFF
V: TRBV6-5; J: TRBJ2-6; CDR3: CASSPRYSANVLTF
V: TRBV6-1; J: TRBJ2-5; CDR3: CASSPDRAETQYF
V: TRBV28; J: TRBJ2-5; CDR3: CASTEGQIETQYF
V: TRBV2; J: TRBJ2-3; CDR3: CASRPRLAGVPRFTDTQYF
V: TRBV28; J: TRBJ1-4; CDR3: CASSSSGLLEKLFF
V: TRBV5-4; J: TRBJ2-1; CDR3: CASSLASSPWEQFF
V: TRBV19; J: TRBJ2-3; CDR3: CASSIFPVGTTPTDTQYF
V: TRBV27; J: TRBJ1-3; CDR3: CASGDRAPSGNTIYF
V: TRBV6-1; J: TRBJ1-1; CDR3: CASSEAGGTTEAFF
V: TRBV19; J: TRBJ1-2; CDR3: CASSMRSEKINYGYTF
V: TRBV4-3; J: TRBJ2-3; CDR3: CASSQSFTLTDTQYF
V: TRBV9; J: TRBJ2-7; CDR3: CASSVRGSSYEQYF
V: TRBV29-1; J: TRBJ2-1; CDR3: CSVLTSRRYNEQFF
V: TRBV5-4; J: TRBJ2-5; CDR3: CASSLKGLGGETQYF